The TCR beta chain under discussion was sequenced for a study of T cells in Graves' hyperthyroidism and ophthalmopathy. This clonotype appeared a few times. Regions amplified from RNA transcripts were the TCR beta CDR3 regions. A set of HTBI primers served as the primers for a first-round RT-PCR of the TCR CDR3. Each CDR3 protein is one row after TCRdb ran MiXCR on the multiplex PCR reads. The sample has under 550,000 distinct CDR3 sequences, roughly 21% seen once; the top ten hold 40% to 50%. Trimming took off 5 bases at V and 2 bases at J, with 10 bases between the two ends. Germline values: CDR1 SNHLY, CDR2 FYNNEI. The CDR3 contains 14 residues.

The chain has TRBV2 and TRBJ2-1, with D hard to call. Sequences were obtained from blood. The sequence was collected from a middle-aged man with Graves' ophthalmopathy. The CDR3 DNA is TGTGCCAGCAGTAGGTCCTTTACCTACAATGAGCAGTTCTTC. Translating it yields CASSRSFTYNEQFF.